One sample yielded the 16 T cell receptor beta chains listed below, sequenced in a study of molecular identifiers for immune sequencing clone quantification. One entry per CDR3 protein results from TCRdb running MiXCR on the PCR reads. The sample holds approximately 500,000 distinct CDR3 sequences; about a fifth are singletons and the top ten take 0.65% to 0.95%. Input material: naive CD8+ T cells from blood, with Jurkat cell RNA spiked in. Stated subset: FACS-sorted CD8+CD4-CCR7+CD45RA+ naive T cells. These receptors came from a human donor in good health. Some libraries in this study had Jurkat cell RNA spiked in.

This clonotype appeared a few times. V gene TRBV5-1 combines with J gene TRBJ2-7; no definite D call. The V end was cut by 2 bases, the J end by 3 bases, with 12 bases between. CDR3 length: 14 amino acids. Germline values: CDR1 SGHRS, CDR2 YFSETQ. CDR3 protein: CASSFDPTSYEQYF. For the CDR3, the DNA is TGCGCCAGCAGCTTTGATCCAACCAGCTACGAGCAGTACTTC.

CDR3 sequence (DNA): TGTGCCAGCGGATACGGGGGTCGGGGGCCTAGGACCAAAAACATTCAGTACTTC. Protein sequence: CASGYGGRGPRTKNIQYF. The chain uses TRBV6-2 or TRBV6-3 and TRBJ2-4, with D possibly called TRBD1 or TRBD2 (6 bases each). This CDR3 is built from 18 residues. Germline CDR1 and CDR2: MNHEY and SVGEGT. V was trimmed by 8 bases and J by 2 bases, leaving 25 bases between them.

The chain carries TRBV30 and TRBJ2-7, with 8 bases that match TRBD1. The CDR3 runs 14 residues. The junction had 5 bases not matched to a gene; V was cut back by 0 bases and J by 4 bases. Germline V gene lookup returns CDR1 GTSNPN and CDR2 SVGIG (reference sequence). The CDR3 sequence is CAWSVDRQGYEQYF. CDR3 sequence (DNA): TGTGCCTGGAGTGTCGATCGACAGGGGTACGAGCAGTACTTC.

The CDR3 DNA follows: TGTGCCAGCAGCGGGAGGGATACGCAGTATTTT. Protein product: CASSGRDTQYF. The V and J genes are TRBV7-9 and TRBJ2-3; D is perhaps TRBD2 (6 bases). Trimming took 5 bases from V and 6 from J, leaving 6 bases between them. CDR1 and CDR2 (germline): SEHNR, FQNEAQ (reference sequence). This CDR3 region has 11 residues.

The rearrangement joins TRBV19 to TRBJ2-1; TRBD2 aligns across 11 bases. The CDR3 sequence is 15 residues long. J lost 5 bases, V lost 4 bases, and 4 bases had no gene match. Germline lookup yields CDR1 LNHDA and CDR2 SQIVND (reference sequence). Here the CDR3 reads CASSRGTSGDNEQFF. The DNA for the CDR3 is TGTGCCAGTAGTAGGGGGACTAGCGGCGACAATGAGCAGTTCTTC.

This clonotype was observed a few times. This rearrangement joins TRBV27 to TRBJ2-7; weak D call: TRBD1 (9 bases). V gave up 5 bases and J gave up 4 bases, with 18 bases separating them. The CDR3 loop spans 15 amino acids. The germline CDR1 and CDR2 sequences are MNHEY and SMNVEV (reference sequence). The CDR3 reads CASSAGGQGIYEQYF. Written as DNA, the CDR3 is TGTGCCAGCAGTGCGGGAGGACAGGGGATATACGAGCAGTACTTC.

This clonotype has just one count. Possible read error: a much larger clone is one base away. V usage is TRBV4-3 and J usage is TRBJ2-1; 7 nucleotides match TRBD1. With V trimmed by 0 bases and J by 5 bases, 10 bases remained unmatched. This CDR3 spans 17 amino acids. Germline V lookup: CDR1 LGHNA, CDR2 YSLEER. CDR3 sequence: CASSQDSRGGGHNEQFF. CDR3 nucleotides: TGCGCCAGCAGCCAAGATAGTAGAGGGGGCGGCCACAATGAGCAGTTCTTC.

The J gene is TRBJ2-5, the V gene TRBV28, with D perhaps TRBD1 (6 bases). V shed 1 base and J shed 5 bases, with 14 bases lying between them. Per the germline V gene, CDR1 is MDHEN and CDR2 is SYDVKM. The CDR3 sequence is 15 residues long. The CDR3 sequence: CASSLFGRGGETQYF. In DNA, the CDR3 is TGTGCCAGCAGTTTATTCGGCAGGGGCGGCGAGACCCAGTACTTC.

This clonotype was counted many times. This chain uses TRBV5-5 with TRBJ2-7, with D possibly called TRBD1 or TRBD2 (5 bases each). With 4 bases removed from V and 3 bases from J, the gap between germline ends came to 11 bases. The CDR3 runs to 13 residues. Germline V gene sequence: CDR1 SGHKS, CDR2 YYEKEE (reference sequence). This CDR3 is CASSVGDDYEQYF. The CDR3 nucleotides are TGTGCCAGCAGCGTCGGGGACGACTACGAGCAGTACTTC.

With regard to this clonotype: With a much larger clone just one base away, this may be a read error. The V and J genes are TRBV6-5 and TRBJ1-4; a weak D match, TRBD1 (6 bases). V was cut by 4 bases and J by 0 bases, with 9 bases left in between. Per germline, CDR1 MNHEY and CDR2 SVGAGI. CDR3 size: 15 residues. CDR3 bases: TGTGCCAGCAGTTCCCGACAGGCAACTAATGAAAAACTGTTTTTT. Encoded protein: CASSSRQATNEKLFF.

In regard to this clonotype: Being one base from a much bigger clone, this may be a read error. The rearrangement links TRBV13 to TRBJ2-4; D gene ambiguous. Germline CDR1 reads PRHDT; CDR2 reads FYEKMQ (reference sequence). V was trimmed by 5 bases and J by 0 bases, leaving 14 bases between them. The CDR3 spans 16 residues. CDR3 region: CASSPSRRAAKNIQYF. CDR3 DNA sequence: TGTGCCAGCAGCCCGAGTAGACGGGCAGCCAAAAACATTCAGTACTTC.

The count of this clonotype is one. Given a far larger clone just one base away, this is likely a sequencing read error. As the CDR3 is not closed by the conserved phenylalanine or tryptophan, this likely results from a read error. The chain is built from TRBV13 and TRBJ1-5, with unresolved D. CDR1 PRHDT and CDR2 FYEKMQ come from the germline V gene (reference sequence). The V gene lost 1 base and the J gene lost 4 bases, with 5 bases spanning the gap. The CDR3 is 13 residues long. CDR3 in amino acids: CASSLAGNQPQHL. The CDR3 DNA reads TGTGCCAGCAGCTTAGCCGGGAATCAGCCCCAGCATCTT.

The rearrangement links TRBV6-5 to TRBJ1-1, with D uncertain. CDR1 is MNHEY, CDR2 SVGAGI, per germline. V was clipped by 2 bases and J by 8 bases, with 6 bases between them. This CDR3 has 11 residues. This CDR3 is CASSYNGEAFF. DNA for the CDR3: TGTGCCAGCAGTTACAACGGGGAAGCTTTCTTT.

Concerning this clonotype itself: Being one base from a much bigger clone, this may be a read error. The chain is built from TRBV2 and TRBJ2-2; 9 nucleotides match TRBD1. Germline V gene lookup returns CDR1 SNHLY and CDR2 FYNNEI. The CDR3 covers 17 residues. The CDR3 sequence is CASSGTPPGQGSGELYF. The CDR3 nucleotides read TGTGCCAGCAGTGGTACCCCCCCGGGACAGGGTTCCGGGGAGCTGTATTTT.

The chain has TRBV12-3 or TRBV12-4 and TRBJ2-5, with a tentative D call TRBD2 (6 bases). Deletions cut 3 bases from V and 2 bases from J, with 10 bases between. The length of the CDR3 is 14 residues. CDR3 bases: TGTGCCAGCAGTTTCCTGGGGGGTCAAGAGACCCAGTACTTC. This codes for CASSFLGGQETQYF.

The chain couples TRBV12-5 to TRBJ1-4; TRBD1 is a possible D gene (6 bases). Germline CDR1 reads LGHNT; CDR2 reads FRNRAP. With 0 bases removed from V and 7 bases from J, the gap between germline ends came to 24 bases. The CDR3 is 19 amino acids. The CDR3 loop reads CASGLVQGTGPEWGEKLFF. CDR3 nucleotides: TGTGCTAGTGGTTTGGTACAGGGAACAGGGCCTGAATGGGGTGAAAAACTGTTTTTT. Together with reference TRBV12-5 and TRBJ1-4, the CDR3 gives the full variable domain: DARVTQTPRHKVTEMGQEVTMRCQPILGHNTVFWYRQTMMQGLELLAYFRNRAPLDDSGMPKDRFSAEMPDATLATLKIQPSEPRDSAVYFCASGLVQGTGPEWGEKLFFGSGTQLSVL.